The following is a T cell receptor (beta chain) sequence with its context. This receptor's antigen is unknown. No quality values exist for individual bases; no much larger clone is one base distant. The entire isolated RNA was reverse transcribed using the High Capacity cDNA Reverse Transcription Kit, and thus expressed TCRB transcripts were sequenced. Deep immunoSEQ sequencing was applied to naive, central memory and regulatory T cell samples, giving an average of around 4 million total reads per sample. Sorted cells were lysed in RLT buffer and RNA was extracted with DNase-treated RNeasy Micro or Mini kits, depending on cell number. To prevent cross-contamination, every cell subset was processed on its own, while patient and healthy donor samples were processed together. Using the immunoSEQ multiplex PCR, TCRB sequences were amplified from cDNA into 87-bp fragments spanning the CDR3 region. Sequencing of the amplicons was done on the Illumina HiSeq platform. The authors' analysis ran thus. Synthetic template baselines were used to correct PCR bias computationally, reads within Hamming distance 2 were collapsed together, and singletons that could not be merged were discarded. Reads were aligned against IMGT to assign V, D and J genes, CDR3 length and insertions or deletions at six rearrangement sites. Within each subset, clonotype counts were normalized to the number of sorted cells before true diversity and Gini coefficients were calculated with the tcR R package. The overlap coefficient, calculated on TCRB nucleotide sequences, was used to measure repertoire sharing. Out-of-frame TCRB sequences from naive cells were analyzed as a proxy for the pre-selection repertoire. What TCRdb holds here is the immuneACCESS table cut down to in-frame rearrangements. Part of the clones is not present; checked against another copy, under half of the missing clones reflect an unresolved V gene, and the others are unexplained. The V and J calls and clone size are taken from that table; D and trimming were inferred from the DNA. Within this sample are roughly 340,000 clones, with about 12% of them counted one time only. Clones ranked in the top ten supply about 0.01% of the sample.

This entry comes from a study of beta chain features in type 1 diabetes (dated by TCRdb to 2017 to 2018). Context from the whole study: No differences in mean age, gender distribution, total cell number or subset yield were found between patients and healthy donors. In the study, recently diagnosed type 1 diabetes patients and matched healthy donors were compared on the TCRB repertoires of their sorted circulating CD4+ T cell subsets. Regulatory and stem cell-like memory subsets were obtained from only 8 patients and about 8 healthy donors, while naive and central memory subsets were obtained from all 30 or so donors. A total of about 110,000,000 sorted cells were examined across all samples, and a strong correlation was observed between cell number per subset and RNA yield.

The V end loses 6 bases and the J end loses 3 bases, and a stretch of 12 bases separates them. In the germline V gene, CDR1 corresponds to MDHEN and CDR2 to SYDVKM. The CDR3 numbers 14 residues from cysteine through phenylalanine. CDR3 DNA is the only sequence kept; it has 42 bases, read in frame from the first base. The study at large found these results: Patients with type 1 diabetes made fewer insertions and deleted more nucleotides at VDJ recombination sites, implying thymic rearrangement abnormalities. PCR may preferentially amplify shorter templates, but because patient and control samples were amplified and corrected together, any resulting skew would affect both groups equally. Naive, central memory and regulatory TCRB repertoires appeared to be more similar among patients than among healthy donors. Because small numbers of individuals were included in the HLA sub-analyses, any influence of HLA type on TCRB rearrangement was left unresolved. Sequencing cDNA rather than genomic DNA could over-represent highly expressing activated cells, although activation and CD3 levels did not differ between groups. A moderate but significant shortening of TCRB CDR3 length was observed in type 1 diabetes patients in all four CD4+ subsets.

Each donor gave one peripheral blood draw, approximately 110 mL on average, collected into heparinised tubes. A BD FACSAria II was used to sort naive, central memory, regulatory and stem cell-like memory CD4+ T cells with a panel that included CD45RO, CCR7, CD25, CD127, CD95 and CD27. All sorted populations exceeded 95% purity. PBMCs were separated immediately by Lymphoprep density gradient centrifugation and were stained directly, without being cultured. Samples were stained and sorted in pairs, with one healthy donor and one patient per experiment, so that batch effects were minimized. The chain couples TRBV28 to TRBJ1-3; the D gene is possibly TRBD1, with 5 bases matching. This receptor was taken from a woman under 30 with type 1 diabetes. Sequencing was done on a sample of naive CD4+ T cells from blood. Interpreted using the paper, the cell subset or site label stands for: true naive CD4+ T cells. This receptor has the CDR3 CASREGTYGNTIYF. Here is the DNA: TGTGCCAGCAGGGAGGGGACCTATGGAAACACCATATATTTT.